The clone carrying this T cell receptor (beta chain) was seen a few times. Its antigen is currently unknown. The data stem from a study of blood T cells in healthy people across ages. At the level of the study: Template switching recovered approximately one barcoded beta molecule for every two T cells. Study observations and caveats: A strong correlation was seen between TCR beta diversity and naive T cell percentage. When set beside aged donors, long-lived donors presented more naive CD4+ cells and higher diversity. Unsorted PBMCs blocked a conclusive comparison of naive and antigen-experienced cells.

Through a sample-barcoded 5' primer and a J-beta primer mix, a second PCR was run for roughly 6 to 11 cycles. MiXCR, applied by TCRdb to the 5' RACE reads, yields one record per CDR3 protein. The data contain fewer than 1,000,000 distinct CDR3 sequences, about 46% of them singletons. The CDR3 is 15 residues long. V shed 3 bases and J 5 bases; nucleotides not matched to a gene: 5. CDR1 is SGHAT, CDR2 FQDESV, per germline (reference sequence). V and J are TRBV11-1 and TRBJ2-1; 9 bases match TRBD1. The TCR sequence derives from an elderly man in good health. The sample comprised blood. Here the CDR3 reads CASSFSGTGNNEQFF. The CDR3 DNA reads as TGTGCCAGCAGCTTTTCCGGGACAGGGAACAATGAGCAGTTCTTC.